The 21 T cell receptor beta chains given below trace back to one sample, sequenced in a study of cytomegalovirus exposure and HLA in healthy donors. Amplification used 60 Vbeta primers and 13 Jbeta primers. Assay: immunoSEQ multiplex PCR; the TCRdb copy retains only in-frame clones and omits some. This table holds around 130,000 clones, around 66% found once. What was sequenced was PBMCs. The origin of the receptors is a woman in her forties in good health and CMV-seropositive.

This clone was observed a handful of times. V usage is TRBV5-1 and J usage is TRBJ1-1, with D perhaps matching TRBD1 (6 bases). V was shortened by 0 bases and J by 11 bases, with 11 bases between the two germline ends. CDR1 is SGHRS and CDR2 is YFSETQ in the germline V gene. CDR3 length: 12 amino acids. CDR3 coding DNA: TGCGCCAGCAGCTTGGCAGGGGCTTCCGCTTTCTTT. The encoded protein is CASSLAGASAFF.

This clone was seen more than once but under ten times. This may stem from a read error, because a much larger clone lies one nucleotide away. The DNA of the CDR3 is TGTGCCAGCAGCTTGGCCGAACAGCTGGGCTACGAGCAGTACTTC. Encoded protein: CASSLAEQLGYEQYF. The chain is built from TRBV5-6 and TRBJ2-7; D not certain. This CDR3 contains 15 residues. Germline V lookup: CDR1 SGHDT, CDR2 YYEEEE. V was pared by 0 bases and J by 3 bases, with 13 bases between.

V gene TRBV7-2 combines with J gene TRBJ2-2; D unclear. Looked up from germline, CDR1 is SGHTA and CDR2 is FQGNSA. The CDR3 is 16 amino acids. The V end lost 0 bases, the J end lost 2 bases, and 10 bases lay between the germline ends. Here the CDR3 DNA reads TGTGCCAGCAGCTTAGCAGCACCGCTTAACACCGGGGAGCTGTTTTTT. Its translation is CASSLAAPLNTGELFF.

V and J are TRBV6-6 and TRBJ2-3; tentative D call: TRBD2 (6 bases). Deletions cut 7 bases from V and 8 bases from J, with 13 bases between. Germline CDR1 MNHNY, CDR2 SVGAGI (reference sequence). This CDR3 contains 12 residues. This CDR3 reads CASISGQRTQYF. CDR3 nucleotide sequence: TGTGCCAGCATTAGCGGCCAGCGTACGCAGTATTTT.

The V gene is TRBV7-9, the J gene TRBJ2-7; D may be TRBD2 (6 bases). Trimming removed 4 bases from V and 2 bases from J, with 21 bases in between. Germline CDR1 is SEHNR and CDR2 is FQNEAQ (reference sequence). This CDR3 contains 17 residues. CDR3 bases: TGTGCCAGCAGCTCAACTGGGGGGTATGATGGGACCTACGAGCAGTACTTC. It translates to CASSSTGGYDGTYEQYF.

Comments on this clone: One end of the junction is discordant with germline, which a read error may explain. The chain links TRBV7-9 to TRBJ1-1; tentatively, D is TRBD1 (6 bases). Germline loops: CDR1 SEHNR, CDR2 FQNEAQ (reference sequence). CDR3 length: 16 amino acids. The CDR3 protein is CASSLGFSGADTGAFF. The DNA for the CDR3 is TGTGCCAGCAGCTTGGGATTTTCAGGGGCGGACACTGGAGCTTTCTTT.

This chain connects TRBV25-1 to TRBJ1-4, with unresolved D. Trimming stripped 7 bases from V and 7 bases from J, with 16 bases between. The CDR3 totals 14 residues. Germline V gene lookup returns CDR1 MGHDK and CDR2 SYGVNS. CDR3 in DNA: TGTGCCAGCACCGAGGGCTGGAGTGGTGAAAAACTGTTTTTT. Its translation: CASTEGWSGEKLFF.

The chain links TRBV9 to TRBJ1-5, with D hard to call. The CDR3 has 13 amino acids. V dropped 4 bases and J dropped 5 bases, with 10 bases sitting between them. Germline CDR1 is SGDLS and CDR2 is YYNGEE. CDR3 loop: CASSPDGDQPQHF. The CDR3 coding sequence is TGTGCCAGCAGCCCCGACGGGGATCAGCCCCAGCATTTT.

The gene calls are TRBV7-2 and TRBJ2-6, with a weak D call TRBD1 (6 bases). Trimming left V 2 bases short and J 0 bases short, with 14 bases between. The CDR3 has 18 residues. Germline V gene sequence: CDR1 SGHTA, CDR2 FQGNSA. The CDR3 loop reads CASSLSTGLGSGANVLTF. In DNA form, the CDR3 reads TGTGCCAGCAGCTTAAGCACAGGGTTAGGCTCTGGGGCCAACGTCCTGACTTTC.

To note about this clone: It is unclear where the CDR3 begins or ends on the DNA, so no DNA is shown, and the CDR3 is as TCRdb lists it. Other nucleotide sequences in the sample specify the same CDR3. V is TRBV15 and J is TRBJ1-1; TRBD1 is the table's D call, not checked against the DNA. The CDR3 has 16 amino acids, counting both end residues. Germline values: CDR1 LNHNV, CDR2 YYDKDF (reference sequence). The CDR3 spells CATSRDFGPGYTEAFF.

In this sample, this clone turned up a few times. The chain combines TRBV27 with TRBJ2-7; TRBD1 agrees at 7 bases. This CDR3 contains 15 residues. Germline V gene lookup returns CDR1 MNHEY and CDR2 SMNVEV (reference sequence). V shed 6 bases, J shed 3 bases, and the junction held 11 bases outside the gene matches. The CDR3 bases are TGTGCCAGCAGACTCGGGACAGCCAGAGTCTACGAGCAGTACTTC. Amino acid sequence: CASRLGTARVYEQYF.

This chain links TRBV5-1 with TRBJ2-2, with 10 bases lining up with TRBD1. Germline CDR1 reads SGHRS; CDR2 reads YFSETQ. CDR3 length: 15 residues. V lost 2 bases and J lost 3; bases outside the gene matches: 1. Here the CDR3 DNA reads TGCGCCAGCAGCTTAGGGACAGGGGACACCGGGGAGCTGTTTTTT. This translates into CASSLGTGDTGELFF.

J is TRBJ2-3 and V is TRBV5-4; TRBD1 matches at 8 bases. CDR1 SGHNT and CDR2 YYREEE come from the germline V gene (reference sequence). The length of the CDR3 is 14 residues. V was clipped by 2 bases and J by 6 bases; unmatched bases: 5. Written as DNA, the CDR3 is TGTGCCAGCAGCTTAGGACAGGGACGGGATACGCAGTATTTT. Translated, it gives CASSLGQGRDTQYF.

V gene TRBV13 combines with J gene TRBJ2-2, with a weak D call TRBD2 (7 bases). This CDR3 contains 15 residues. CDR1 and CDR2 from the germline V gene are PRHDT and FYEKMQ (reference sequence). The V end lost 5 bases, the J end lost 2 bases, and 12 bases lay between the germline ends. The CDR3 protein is CASSRPGGNTGELFF. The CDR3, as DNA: TGTGCCAGCAGCCGCCCGGGGGGCAACACCGGGGAGCTGTTTTTT.

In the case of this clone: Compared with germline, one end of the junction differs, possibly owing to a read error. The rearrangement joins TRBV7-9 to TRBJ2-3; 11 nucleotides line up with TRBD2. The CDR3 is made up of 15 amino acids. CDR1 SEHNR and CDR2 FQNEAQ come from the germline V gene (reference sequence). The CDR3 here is CASNLAGLAGDTQYF. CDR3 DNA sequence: TGTGCCAGCAACTTAGCCGGACTAGCGGGAGATACGCAGTATTTT.

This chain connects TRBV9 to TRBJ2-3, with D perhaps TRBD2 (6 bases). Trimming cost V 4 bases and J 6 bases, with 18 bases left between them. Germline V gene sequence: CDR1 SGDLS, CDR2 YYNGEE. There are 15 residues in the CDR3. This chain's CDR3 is CASSFLTSVRDTQYF. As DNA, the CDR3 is TGTGCCAGCAGCTTCTTGACTAGTGTCAGGGATACGCAGTATTTT.

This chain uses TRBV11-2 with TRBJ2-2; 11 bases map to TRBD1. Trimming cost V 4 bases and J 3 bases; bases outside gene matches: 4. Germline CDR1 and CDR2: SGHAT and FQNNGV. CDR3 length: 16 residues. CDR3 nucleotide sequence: TGTGCCAGCAGCTCCAGGGGACAGGGGGACACCGGGGAGCTGTTTTTT. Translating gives CASSSRGQGDTGELFF. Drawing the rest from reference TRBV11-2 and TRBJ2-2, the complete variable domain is EAGVAQSPRYKIIEKRQSVAFWCNPISGHATLYWYQQILGQGPKLLIQFQNNGVVDDSQLPKDRFSAERLKGVDSTLKIQPAKLEDSAVYLCASSSRGQGDTGELFFGEGSRLTVL.

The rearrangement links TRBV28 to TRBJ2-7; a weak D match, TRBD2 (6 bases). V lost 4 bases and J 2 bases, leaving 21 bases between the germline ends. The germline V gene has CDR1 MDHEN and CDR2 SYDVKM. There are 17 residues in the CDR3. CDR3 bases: TGTGCCAGCAGTTCATACCTCCGTGAGAAGCGGGCCTACGAGCAGTACTTC. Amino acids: CASSSYLREKRAYEQYF.

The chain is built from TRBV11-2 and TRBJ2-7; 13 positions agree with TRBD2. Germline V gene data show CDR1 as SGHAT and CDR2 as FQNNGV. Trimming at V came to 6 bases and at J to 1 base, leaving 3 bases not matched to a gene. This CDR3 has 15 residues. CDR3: CASSQGLAGSYEQYF. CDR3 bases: TGTGCCAGCAGTCAGGGACTAGCGGGATCCTACGAGCAGTACTTC.

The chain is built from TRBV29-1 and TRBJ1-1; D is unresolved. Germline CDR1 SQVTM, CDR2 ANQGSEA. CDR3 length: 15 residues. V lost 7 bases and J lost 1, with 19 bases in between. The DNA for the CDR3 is TGCAGCGCTCAAGGGAGCGCGGTACGGAACACTGAAGCTTTCTTT. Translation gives CSAQGSAVRNTEAFF.

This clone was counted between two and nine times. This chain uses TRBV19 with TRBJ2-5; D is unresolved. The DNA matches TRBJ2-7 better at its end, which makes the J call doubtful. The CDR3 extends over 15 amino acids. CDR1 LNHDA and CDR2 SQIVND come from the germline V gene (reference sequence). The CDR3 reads CASSISPASSYEQYF. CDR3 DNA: TGTGCCAGTAGTATTTCCCCAGCGTCCTCCTACGAGCAGTACTTC.